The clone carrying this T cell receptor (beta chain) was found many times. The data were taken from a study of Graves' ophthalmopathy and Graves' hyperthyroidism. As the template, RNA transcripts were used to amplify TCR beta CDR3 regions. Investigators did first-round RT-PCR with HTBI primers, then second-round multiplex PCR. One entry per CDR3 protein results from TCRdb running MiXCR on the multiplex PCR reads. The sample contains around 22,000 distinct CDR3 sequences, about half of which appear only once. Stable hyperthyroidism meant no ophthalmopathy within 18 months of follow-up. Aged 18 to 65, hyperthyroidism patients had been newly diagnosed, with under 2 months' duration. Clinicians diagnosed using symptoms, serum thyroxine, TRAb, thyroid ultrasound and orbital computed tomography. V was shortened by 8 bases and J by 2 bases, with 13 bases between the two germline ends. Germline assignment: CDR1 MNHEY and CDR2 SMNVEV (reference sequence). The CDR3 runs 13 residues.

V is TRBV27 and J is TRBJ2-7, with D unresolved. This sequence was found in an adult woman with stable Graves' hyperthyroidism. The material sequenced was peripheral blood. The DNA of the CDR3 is TGTGCCAGCGCCTTACGACCCCCCTACGAGCAGTACTTC. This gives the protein CASALRPPYEQYF.